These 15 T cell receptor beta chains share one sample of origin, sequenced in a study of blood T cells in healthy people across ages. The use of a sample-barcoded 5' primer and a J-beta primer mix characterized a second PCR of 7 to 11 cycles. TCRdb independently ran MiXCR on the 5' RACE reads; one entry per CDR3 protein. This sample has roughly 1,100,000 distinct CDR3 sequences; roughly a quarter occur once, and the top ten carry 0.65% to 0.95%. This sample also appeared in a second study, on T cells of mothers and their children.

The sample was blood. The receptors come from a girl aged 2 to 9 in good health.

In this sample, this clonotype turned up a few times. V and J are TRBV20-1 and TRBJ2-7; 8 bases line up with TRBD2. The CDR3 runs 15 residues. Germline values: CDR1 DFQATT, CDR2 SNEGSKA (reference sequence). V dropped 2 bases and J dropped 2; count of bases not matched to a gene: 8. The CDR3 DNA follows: TGCAGTGCTAGACTTAGCGGGGTACCAACCTACGAGCAGTACTTC. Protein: CSARLSGVPTYEQYF.

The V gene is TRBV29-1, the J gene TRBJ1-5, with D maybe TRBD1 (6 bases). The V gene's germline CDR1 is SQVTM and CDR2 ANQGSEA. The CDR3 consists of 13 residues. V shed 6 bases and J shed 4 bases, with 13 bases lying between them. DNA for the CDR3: TGCAGCGTGTCCGGGGGCTGGAATCAGCCCCAGCATTTT. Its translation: CSVSGGWNQPQHF. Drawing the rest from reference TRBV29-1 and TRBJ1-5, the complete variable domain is SAVISQKPSRDICQRGTSLTIQCQVDSQVTMMFWYRQQPGQSLTLIATANQGSEATYESGFVIDKFPISRPNLTFSTLTVSNMSPEDSSIYLCSVSGGWNQPQHFGDGTRLSIL.

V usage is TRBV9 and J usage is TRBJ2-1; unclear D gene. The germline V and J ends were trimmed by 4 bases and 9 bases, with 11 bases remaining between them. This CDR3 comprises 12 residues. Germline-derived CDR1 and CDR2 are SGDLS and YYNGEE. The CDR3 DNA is TGTGCCAGCAGCTTCGGGTGGGGTGAGCAGTTCTTC. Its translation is CASSFGWGEQFF.

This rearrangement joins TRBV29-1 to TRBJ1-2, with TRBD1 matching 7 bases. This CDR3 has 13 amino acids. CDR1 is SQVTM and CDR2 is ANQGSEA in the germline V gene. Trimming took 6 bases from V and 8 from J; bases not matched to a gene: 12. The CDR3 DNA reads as TGCAGCGTCCGAGAACAGGGGTTCTTAGGCTACACCTTC. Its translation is CSVREQGFLGYTF.

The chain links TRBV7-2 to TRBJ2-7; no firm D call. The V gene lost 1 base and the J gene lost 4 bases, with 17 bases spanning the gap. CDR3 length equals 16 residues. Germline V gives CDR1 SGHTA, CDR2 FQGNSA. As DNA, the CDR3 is TGTGCCAGCAGCTTAGTCGCTGCCTTACTTACGTACGAGCAGTACTTC. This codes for CASSLVAALLTYEQYF.

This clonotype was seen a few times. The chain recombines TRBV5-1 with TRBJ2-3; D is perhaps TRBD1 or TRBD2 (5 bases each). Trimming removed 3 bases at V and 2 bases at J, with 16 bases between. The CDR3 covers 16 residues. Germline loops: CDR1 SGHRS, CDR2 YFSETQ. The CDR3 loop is CASSWAGTHHTDTQYF. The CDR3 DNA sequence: TGCGCCAGCAGCTGGGCCGGGACCCACCACACAGATACGCAGTATTTT.

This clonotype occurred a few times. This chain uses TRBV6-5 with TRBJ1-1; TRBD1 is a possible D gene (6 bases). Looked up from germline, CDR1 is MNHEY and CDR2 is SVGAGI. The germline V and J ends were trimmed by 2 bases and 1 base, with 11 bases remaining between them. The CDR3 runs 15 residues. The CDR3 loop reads CASSYEDRSNTEAFF. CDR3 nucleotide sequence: TGTGCCAGCAGTTACGAGGACAGATCGAACACTGAAGCTTTCTTT.

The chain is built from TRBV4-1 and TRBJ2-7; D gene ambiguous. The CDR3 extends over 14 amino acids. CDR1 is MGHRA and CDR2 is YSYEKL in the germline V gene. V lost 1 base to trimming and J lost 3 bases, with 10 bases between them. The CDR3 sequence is CASSQVVVGYEQYF. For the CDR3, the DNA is TGCGCCAGCAGCCAAGTTGTTGTGGGCTACGAGCAGTACTTC.

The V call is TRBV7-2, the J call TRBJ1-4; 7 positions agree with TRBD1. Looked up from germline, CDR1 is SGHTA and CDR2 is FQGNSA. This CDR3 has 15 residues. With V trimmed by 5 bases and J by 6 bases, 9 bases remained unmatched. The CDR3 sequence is CASSARQGADEKLFF. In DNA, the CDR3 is TGTGCCAGCAGCGCCCGACAGGGTGCTGATGAAAAACTGTTTTTT.

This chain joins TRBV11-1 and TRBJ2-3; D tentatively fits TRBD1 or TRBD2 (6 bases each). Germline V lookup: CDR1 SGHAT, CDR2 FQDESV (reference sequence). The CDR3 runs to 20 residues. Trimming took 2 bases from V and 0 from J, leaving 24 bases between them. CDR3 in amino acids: CASSLRTAMDRGMSTDTQYF. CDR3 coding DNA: TGTGCCAGCAGCTTAAGGACAGCGATGGACCGGGGGATGAGCACAGATACGCAGTATTTT.

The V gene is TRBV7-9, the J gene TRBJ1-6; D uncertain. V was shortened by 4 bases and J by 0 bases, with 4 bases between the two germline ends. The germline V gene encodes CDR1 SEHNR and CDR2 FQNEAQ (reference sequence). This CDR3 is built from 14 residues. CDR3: CASSSGSYNSPLHF. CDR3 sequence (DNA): TGTGCCAGCAGCTCTGGCTCCTATAATTCACCCCTCCACTTT.

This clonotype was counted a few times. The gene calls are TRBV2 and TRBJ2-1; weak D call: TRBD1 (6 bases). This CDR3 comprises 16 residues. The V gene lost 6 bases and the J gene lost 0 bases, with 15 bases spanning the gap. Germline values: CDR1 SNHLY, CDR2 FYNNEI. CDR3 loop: CASRKDRSSSYNEQFF. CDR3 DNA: TGTGCCAGCAGAAAGGACAGATCCAGCTCCTACAATGAGCAGTTCTTC.

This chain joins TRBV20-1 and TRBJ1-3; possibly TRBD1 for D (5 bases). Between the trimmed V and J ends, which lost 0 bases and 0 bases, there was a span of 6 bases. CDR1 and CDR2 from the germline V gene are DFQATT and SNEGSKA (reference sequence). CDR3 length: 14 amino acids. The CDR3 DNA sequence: TGCAGTGCTAGAGATGGGGGCTCTGGAAACACCATATATTTT. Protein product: CSARDGGSGNTIYF.

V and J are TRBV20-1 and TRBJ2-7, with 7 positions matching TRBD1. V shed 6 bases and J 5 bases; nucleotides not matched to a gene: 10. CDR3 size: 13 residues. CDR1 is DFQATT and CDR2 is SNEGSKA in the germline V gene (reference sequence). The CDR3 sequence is CSALTGNFNEQYF. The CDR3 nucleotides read TGCAGTGCACTGACAGGGAACTTCAACGAGCAGTACTTC.

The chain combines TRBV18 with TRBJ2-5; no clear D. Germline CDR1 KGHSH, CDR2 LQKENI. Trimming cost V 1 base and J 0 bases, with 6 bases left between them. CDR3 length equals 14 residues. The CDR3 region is CASSPRGNQETQYF. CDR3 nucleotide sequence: TGTGCCAGCTCACCACGAGGCAACCAAGAGACCCAGTACTTC.